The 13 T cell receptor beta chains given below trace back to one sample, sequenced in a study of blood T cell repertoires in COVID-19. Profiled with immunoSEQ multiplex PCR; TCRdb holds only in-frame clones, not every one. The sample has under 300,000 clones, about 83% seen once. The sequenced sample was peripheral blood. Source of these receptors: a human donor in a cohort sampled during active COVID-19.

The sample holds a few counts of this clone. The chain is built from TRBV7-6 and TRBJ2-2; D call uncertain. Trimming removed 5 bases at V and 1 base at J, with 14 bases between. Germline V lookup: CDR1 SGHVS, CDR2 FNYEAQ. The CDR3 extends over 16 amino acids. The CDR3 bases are TGTGCCAGCAGCCTACGCGGTTCGGGGAACACCGGGGAGCTGTTTTTT. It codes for CASSLRGSGNTGELFF.

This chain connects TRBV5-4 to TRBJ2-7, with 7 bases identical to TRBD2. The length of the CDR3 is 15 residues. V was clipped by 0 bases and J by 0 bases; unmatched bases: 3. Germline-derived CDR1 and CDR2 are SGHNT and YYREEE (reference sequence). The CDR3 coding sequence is TGTGCCAGCAGCTTGGCCAGCGGGGCCTCCTACGAGCAGTACTTC. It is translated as CASSLASGASYEQYF.

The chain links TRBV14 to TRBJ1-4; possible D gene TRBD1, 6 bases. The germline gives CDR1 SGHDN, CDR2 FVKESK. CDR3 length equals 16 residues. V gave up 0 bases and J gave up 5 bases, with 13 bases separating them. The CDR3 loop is CASSQEQGVFNEKLFF. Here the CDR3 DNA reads TGTGCCAGCAGCCAAGAACAGGGAGTGTTCAATGAAAAACTGTTTTTT.

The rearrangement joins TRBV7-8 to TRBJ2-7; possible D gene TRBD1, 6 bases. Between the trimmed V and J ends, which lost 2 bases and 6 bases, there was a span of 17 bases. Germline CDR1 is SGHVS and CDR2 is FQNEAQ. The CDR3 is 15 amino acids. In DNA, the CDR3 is TGTGCCAGCAGCTTACCAGGTCAGGGGTTTAGCGAGCAGTACTTC. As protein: CASSLPGQGFSEQYF.

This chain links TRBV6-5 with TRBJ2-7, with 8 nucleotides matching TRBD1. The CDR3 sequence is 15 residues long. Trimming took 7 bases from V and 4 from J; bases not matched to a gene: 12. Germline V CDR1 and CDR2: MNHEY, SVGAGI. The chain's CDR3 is CASTYLDRGYYEQYF. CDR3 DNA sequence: TGTGCCAGCACCTACCTCGACAGGGGATATTACGAGCAGTACTTC.

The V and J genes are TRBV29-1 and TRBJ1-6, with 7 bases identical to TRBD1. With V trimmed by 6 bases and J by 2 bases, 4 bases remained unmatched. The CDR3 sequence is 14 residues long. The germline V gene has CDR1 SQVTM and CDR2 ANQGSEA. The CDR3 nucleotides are TGCAGCGTCCGACAGGGCACCTATAATTCACCCCTCCACTTT. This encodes CSVRQGTYNSPLHF.

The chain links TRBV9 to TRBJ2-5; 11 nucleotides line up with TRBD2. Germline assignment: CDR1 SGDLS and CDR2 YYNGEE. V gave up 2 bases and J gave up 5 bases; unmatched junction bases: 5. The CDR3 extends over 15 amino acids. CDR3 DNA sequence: TGTGCCAGCAGCGTTTTAGGGACTAGCGGTGAGACCCAGTACTTC. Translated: CASSVLGTSGETQYF.

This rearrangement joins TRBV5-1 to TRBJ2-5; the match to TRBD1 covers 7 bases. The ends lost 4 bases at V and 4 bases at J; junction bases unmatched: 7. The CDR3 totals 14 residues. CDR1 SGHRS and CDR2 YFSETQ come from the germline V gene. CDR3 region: CASSLLQGRETQYF. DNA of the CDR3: TGCGCCAGCAGCCTGCTACAGGGGAGAGAGACCCAGTACTTC.

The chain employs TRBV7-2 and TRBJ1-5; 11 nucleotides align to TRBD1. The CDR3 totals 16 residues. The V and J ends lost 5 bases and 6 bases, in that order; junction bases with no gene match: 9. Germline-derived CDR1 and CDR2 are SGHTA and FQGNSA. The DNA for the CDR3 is TGTGCCAGCAGCCCCCACGGGACAGGGGGAAGTCAGCCCCAGCATTTT. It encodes CASSPHGTGGSQPQHF.

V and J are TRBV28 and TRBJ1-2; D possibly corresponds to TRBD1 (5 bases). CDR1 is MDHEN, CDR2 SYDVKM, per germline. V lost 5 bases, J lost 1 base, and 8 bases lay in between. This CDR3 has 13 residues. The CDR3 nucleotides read TGTGCCAGCAGTCCAGGGTTTAACTATGGCTACACCTTC. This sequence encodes CASSPGFNYGYTF.

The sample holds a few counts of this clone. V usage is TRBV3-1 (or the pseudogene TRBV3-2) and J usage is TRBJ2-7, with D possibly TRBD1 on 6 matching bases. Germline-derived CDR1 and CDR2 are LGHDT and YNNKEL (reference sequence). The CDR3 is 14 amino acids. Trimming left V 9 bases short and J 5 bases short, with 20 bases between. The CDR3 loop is CASTNSASGDEQYF. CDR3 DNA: TGTGCCAGTACAAACAGCGCCTCAGGGGACGAGCAGTACTTC.

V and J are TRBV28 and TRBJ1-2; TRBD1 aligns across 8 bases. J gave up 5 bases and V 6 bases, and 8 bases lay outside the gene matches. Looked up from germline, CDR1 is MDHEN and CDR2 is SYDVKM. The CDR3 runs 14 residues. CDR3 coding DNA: TGTGCCAGCAGCTCTCCGGGACAGGATTATGGCTACACCTTC. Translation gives CASSSPGQDYGYTF.

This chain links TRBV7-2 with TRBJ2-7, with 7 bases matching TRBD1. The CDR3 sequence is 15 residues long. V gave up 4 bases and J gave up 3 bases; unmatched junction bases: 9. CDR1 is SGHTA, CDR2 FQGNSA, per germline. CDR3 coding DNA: TGTGCCAGCAGCTCACCGGACAGGACGATCTACGAGCAGTACTTC. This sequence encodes CASSSPDRTIYEQYF. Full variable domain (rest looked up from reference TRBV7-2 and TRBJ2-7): GAGVSQSPSNKVTEKGKDVELRCDPISGHTALYWYRQSLGQGLEFLIYFQGNSAPDKSGLPSDRFSAERTGGSVSTLTIQRTQQEDSAVYLCASSSPDRTIYEQYFGPGTRLTVT.